These 11 T cell receptor beta chains originate from one sample sequenced in a study of T-cell memory formation after mild COVID-19. Using its own MiXCR run on the 5' RACE reads, TCRdb lists one record per CDR3 protein. The sample has roughly 110,000 distinct CDR3 sequences, over 15% seen once. The specimen was PBMCs or a T cell subset sorted from them (not recorded which). The receptors originated from an adult woman who had mild COVID-19 (a few samples of this study predate the infection). Cell type and time point are not known.

The gene calls are TRBV4-2 and TRBJ1-1; D ambiguous. CDR1 and CDR2 (germline): LGHNA, YNFKEQ. There are 13 residues in the CDR3. The V gene lost 2 bases and the J gene lost 8 bases, with 12 bases spanning the gap. CDR3 residues: CASSQSGPLEAFF. The CDR3 nucleotides read TGTGCCAGCAGCCAATCCGGACCTTTGGAAGCTTTCTTT.

The gene calls are TRBV25-1 and TRBJ1-2; the match to TRBD1 covers 7 bases. In germline, CDR1 is MGHDK, CDR2 SYGVNS. The V segment lost 3 bases and the J segment 6 bases; nucleotides outside the gene matches: 7. The CDR3 runs 14 residues. The CDR3 reads CASSDWTGENGYTF. The CDR3 DNA follows: TGTGCCAGCAGTGACTGGACAGGAGAGAATGGCTACACCTTC.

There are many counts of this clonotype. The CDR3 loop reads CASSLTPDSYEQYF. The CDR3, as DNA: TGTGCCAGCAGTTTGACACCTGATTCCTACGAGCAGTACTTC. V and J are TRBV12-3 or TRBV12-4 and TRBJ2-7, with D unclear. V dropped 3 bases and J dropped 1 base, with 10 bases sitting between them. This CDR3 contains 14 residues.

This chain joins TRBV20-1 and TRBJ2-1, with 8 bases identical to TRBD2. Germline CDR1 DFQATT, CDR2 SNEGSKA (reference sequence). The ends lost 4 bases at V and 8 bases at J; junction bases unmatched: 13. The CDR3 sequence is 15 residues long. The CDR3 loop reads CSATHGGALIHEQFF. Here the CDR3 DNA reads TGCAGTGCTACCCACGGGGGGGCCCTTATACATGAGCAGTTCTTC.

This clonotype showed up just a few times. J is TRBJ2-3 and V is TRBV12-3 or TRBV12-4; a weak D match, TRBD2 (6 bases). The CDR3 has 14 residues. V lost 2 bases and J 10 bases, leaving 16 bases between the germline ends. CDR3 in amino acids: CASSLIAEGRAQYF. In DNA form, the CDR3 reads TGTGCCAGCAGTTTAATCGCGGAGGGGCGTGCGCAGTATTTT.

The sample holds a few counts of this clonotype. The rearrangement uses TRBV12-3 or TRBV12-4 and TRBJ2-2, with no clear D. The length of the CDR3 is 16 residues. V shed 7 bases and J shed 2 bases, with 17 bases lying between them. The CDR3 DNA reads TGTGCCAGCACACACCTTCGGAACATCAACACCGGGGAGCTGTTTTTT. Its translation is CASTHLRNINTGELFF.

The V gene is TRBV30, the J gene TRBJ1-1; D is undetermined. There are 12 residues in the CDR3. Per the germline V gene, CDR1 is GTSNPN and CDR2 is SVGIG (reference sequence). The V gene lost 3 bases and the J gene lost 0 bases, with 5 bases spanning the gap. CDR3 region: CAWRWVNTEAFF. CDR3 coding DNA: TGTGCCTGGAGGTGGGTGAACACTGAAGCTTTCTTT.

The rearrangement uses TRBV2 and TRBJ2-7, with 10 bases that match TRBD1. CDR1 and CDR2 from the germline V gene are SNHLY and FYNNEI. This CDR3 has 13 amino acids. With V trimmed by 8 bases and J by 7 bases, 8 bases remained unmatched. The CDR3 sequence is CASEDRGTSEQYF. For the CDR3, the DNA is TGTGCCAGCGAGGACAGGGGGACGAGTGAGCAGTACTTC.

The chain employs TRBV28 and TRBJ2-3; 8 bases line up with TRBD1. This CDR3 is 15 amino acids long. The germline V gene encodes CDR1 MDHEN and CDR2 SYDVKM. Trimming removed 6 bases from V and 6 bases from J; junction bases left unmatched: 11. In DNA form, the CDR3 reads TGTGCCAGCAGCTACTCGGACAGGGAAGAGGATACGCAGTATTTT. Its protein is CASSYSDREEDTQYF.

The V gene is TRBV5-1, the J gene TRBJ2-3; 8 bases align to TRBD2. The CDR3 covers 17 residues. Trimming at V came to 0 bases and at J to 0 bases, leaving 6 bases not matched to a gene. Germline V gives CDR1 SGHRS, CDR2 YFSETQ. In DNA, the CDR3 is TGCGCCAGCAGCTTGGATGCTAGCGGGTCTAGCACAGATACGCAGTATTTT. It encodes CASSLDASGSSTDTQYF. Full variable domain (outside the CDR3, taken from reference TRBV5-1 and TRBJ2-3): KAGVTQTPRYLIKTRGQQVTLSCSPISGHRSVSWYQQTPGQGLQFLFEYFSETQRNKGNFPGRFSGRQFSNSRSEMNVSTLELGDSALYLCASSLDASGSSTDTQYFGPGTRLTVL.

The rearrangement links TRBV9 to TRBJ2-1; D might be TRBD2 (5 bases). The CDR3 has 18 amino acids. Germline V gene sequence: CDR1 SGDLS, CDR2 YYNGEE. Trimming removed 0 bases at V and 5 bases at J, with 21 bases between. CDR3 loop: CASSVGLDSMIRDNEQFF. DNA of the CDR3: TGTGCCAGCAGCGTAGGTCTGGACTCGATGATTCGGGACAATGAGCAGTTCTTC.